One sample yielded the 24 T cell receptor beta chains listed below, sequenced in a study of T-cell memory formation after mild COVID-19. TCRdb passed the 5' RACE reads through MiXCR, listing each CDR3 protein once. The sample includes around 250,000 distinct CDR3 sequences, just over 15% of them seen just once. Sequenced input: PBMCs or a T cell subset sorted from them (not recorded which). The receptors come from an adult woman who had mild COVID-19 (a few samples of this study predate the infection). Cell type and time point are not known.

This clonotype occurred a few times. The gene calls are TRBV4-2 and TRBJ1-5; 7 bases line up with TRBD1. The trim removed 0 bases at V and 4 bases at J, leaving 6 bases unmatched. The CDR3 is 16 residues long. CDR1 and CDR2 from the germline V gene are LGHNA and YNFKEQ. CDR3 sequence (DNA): TGTGCCAGCAGCCAAGACGACAGGGAGGGAAATCAGCCCCAGCATTTT. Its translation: CASSQDDREGNQPQHF.

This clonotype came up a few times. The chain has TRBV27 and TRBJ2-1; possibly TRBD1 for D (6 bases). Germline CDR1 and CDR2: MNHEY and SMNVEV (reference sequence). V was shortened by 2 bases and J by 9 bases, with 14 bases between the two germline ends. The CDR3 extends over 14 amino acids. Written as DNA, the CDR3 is TGTGCCAGCAGTTTAGGGGGCCGCAATGGTGAGCAGTTCTTC. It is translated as CASSLGGRNGEQFF.

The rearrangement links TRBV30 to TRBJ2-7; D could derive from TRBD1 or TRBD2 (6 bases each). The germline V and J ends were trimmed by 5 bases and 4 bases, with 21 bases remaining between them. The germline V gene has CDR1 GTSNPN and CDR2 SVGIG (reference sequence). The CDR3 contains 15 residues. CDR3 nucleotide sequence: TGTGCCTGGGGTGGCGGGACAAGAAAGGGGTACGAGCAGTACTTC. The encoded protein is CAWGGGTRKGYEQYF.

Here the CDR3 reads CASGRASGETQYF. CDR3 coding DNA: TGTGCCAGCGGCCGGGCCTCGGGGGAGACCCAGTACTTC. The genes are TRBV12-3 or TRBV12-4 and TRBJ2-5; D may be TRBD2 (5 bases). The CDR3 contains 13 residues. Trimming pared 8 bases from V and 5 bases from J, leaving 15 bases between.

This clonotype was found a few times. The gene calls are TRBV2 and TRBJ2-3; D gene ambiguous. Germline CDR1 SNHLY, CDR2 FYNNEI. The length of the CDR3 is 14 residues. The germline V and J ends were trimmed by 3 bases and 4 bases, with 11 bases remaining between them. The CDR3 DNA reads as TGTGCCAGCAGTGACCCGGGCCGGGCAGATACGCAGTATTTT. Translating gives CASSDPGRADTQYF.

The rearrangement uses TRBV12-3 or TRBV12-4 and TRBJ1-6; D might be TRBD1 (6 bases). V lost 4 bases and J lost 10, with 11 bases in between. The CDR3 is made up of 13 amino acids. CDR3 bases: TGTGCCAGCAGTTCAGGGGAGGGGTCACCCCTCCACTTT. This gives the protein CASSSGEGSPLHF.

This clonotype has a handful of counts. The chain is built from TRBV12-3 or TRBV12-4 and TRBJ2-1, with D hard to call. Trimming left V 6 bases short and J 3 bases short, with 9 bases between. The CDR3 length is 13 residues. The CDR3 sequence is CASSQENYNEQFF. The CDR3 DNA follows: TGTGCCAGCAGCCAGGAGAACTACAATGAGCAGTTCTTC.

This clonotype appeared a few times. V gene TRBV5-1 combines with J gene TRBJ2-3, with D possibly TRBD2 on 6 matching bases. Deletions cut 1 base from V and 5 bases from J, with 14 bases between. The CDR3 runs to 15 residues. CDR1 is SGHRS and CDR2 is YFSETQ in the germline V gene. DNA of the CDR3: TGCGCCAGCAGCTTGCAACTAGCTCCCGAAGATACGCAGTATTTT. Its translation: CASSLQLAPEDTQYF.

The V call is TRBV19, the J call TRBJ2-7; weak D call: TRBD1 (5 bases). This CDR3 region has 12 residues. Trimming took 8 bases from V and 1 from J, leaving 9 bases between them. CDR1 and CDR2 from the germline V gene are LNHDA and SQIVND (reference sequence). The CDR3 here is CASGQGSYEQYF. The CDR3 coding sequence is TGTGCCAGTGGGCAGGGTTCCTACGAGCAGTACTTC. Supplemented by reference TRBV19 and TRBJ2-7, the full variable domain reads DGGITQSPKYLFRKEGQNVTLSCEQNLNHDAMYWYRQDPGQGLRLIYYSQIVNDFQKGDIAEGYSVSREKKESFPLTVTSAQKNPTAFYLCASGQGSYEQYFGPGTRLTVT.

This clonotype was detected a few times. The CDR3 DNA follows: TGCAGCGCTACAGGGGGCGTAGATACGCAGTATTTT. As protein: CSATGGVDTQYF. The chain links TRBV29-1 to TRBJ2-3; 9 bases fit TRBD1. With V trimmed by 7 bases and J by 5 bases, 4 bases remained unmatched. Germline lookup yields CDR1 SQVTM and CDR2 ANQGSEA. This CDR3 is built from 12 residues.

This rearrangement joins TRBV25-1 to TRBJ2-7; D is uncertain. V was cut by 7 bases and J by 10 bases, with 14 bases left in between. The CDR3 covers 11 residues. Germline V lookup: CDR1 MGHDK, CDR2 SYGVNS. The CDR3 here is CASTQSRLQYF. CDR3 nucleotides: TGTGCCAGCACCCAAAGTAGGCTCCAGTACTTC.

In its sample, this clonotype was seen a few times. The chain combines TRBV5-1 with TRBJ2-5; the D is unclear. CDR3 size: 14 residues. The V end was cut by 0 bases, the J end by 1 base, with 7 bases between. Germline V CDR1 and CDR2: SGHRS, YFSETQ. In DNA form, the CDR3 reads TGCGCCAGCAGCTTGGACGTCGGCCAAGAGACCCAGTACTTC. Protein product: CASSLDVGQETQYF.

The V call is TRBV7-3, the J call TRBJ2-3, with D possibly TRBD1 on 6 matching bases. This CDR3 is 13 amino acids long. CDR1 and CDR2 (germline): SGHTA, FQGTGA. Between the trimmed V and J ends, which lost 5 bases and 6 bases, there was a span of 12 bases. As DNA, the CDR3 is TGTGCCAGCAGCCCAACTCAGGGGGATACGCAGTATTTT. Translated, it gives CASSPTQGDTQYF.

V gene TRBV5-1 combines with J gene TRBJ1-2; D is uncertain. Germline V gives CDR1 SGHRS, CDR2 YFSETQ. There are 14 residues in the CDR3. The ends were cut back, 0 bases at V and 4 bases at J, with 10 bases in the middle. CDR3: CASSLDLGVYGYTF. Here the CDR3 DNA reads TGCGCCAGCAGCTTGGATCTAGGAGTCTATGGCTACACCTTC.

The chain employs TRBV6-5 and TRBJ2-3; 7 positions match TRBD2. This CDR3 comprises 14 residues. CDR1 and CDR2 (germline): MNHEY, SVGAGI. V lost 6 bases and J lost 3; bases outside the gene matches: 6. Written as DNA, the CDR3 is TGTGCCAGCAGACAGCGGGATGCGACAGATACGCAGTATTTT. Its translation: CASRQRDATDTQYF.

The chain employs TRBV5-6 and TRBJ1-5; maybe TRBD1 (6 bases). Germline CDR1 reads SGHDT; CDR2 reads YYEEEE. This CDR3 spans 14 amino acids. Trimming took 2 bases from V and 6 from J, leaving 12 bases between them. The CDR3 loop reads CASSFRGQGQPQHF. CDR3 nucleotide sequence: TGTGCCAGCAGCTTCCGGGGGCAAGGTCAGCCCCAGCATTTT.

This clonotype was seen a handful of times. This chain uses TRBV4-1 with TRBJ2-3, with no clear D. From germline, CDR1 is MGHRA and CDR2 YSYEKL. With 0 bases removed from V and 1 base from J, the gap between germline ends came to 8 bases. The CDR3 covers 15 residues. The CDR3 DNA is TGCGCCAGCAGCCAAGAACATGTCGGCACAGATACGCAGTATTTT. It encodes CASSQEHVGTDTQYF.

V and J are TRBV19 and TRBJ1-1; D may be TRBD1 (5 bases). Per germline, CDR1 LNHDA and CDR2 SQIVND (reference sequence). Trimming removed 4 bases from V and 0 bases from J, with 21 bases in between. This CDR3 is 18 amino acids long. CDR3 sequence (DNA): TGTGCCAGTAGTACCCCGACGGGGGGGAGGAAATTGAACACTGAAGCTTTCTTT. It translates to CASSTPTGGRKLNTEAFF.

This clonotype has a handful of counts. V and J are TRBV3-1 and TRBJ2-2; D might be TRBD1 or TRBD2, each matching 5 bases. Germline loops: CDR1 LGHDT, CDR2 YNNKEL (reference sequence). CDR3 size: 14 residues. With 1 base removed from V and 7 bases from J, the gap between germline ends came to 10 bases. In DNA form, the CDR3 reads TGTGCCAGCAGCCAAGCCGGGGCTCACGGGGAGCTGTTTTTT. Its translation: CASSQAGAHGELFF.

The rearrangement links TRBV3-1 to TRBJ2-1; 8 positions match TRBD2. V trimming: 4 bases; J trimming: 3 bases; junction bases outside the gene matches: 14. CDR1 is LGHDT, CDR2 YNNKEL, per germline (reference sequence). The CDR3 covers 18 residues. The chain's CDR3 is CASSRTTKLADNYNEQFF. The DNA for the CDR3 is TGTGCCAGCAGCCGCACTACTAAACTAGCGGATAACTACAATGAGCAGTTCTTC.

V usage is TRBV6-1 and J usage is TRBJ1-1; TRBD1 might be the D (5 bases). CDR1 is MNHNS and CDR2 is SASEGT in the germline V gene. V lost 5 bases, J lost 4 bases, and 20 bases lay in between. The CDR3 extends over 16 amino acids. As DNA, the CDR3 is TGTGCCAGCAGTTCAGGGTCAAGGGTCCCTAGCACTGAAGCTTTCTTT. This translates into CASSSGSRVPSTEAFF.

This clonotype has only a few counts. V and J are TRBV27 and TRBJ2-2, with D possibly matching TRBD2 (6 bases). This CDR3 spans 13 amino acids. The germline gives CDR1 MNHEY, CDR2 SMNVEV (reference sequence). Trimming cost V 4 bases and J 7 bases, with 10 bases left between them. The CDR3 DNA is TGTGCCAGCAGTTGGGGGGTTGGCGGGGAGCTGTTTTTT. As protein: CASSWGVGGELFF.

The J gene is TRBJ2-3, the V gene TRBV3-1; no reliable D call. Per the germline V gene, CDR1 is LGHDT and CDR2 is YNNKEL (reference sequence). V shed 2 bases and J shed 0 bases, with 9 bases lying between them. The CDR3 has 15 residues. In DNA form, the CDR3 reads TGTGCCAGCAGCCAATTGTACCTAAGCACAGATACGCAGTATTTT. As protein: CASSQLYLSTDTQYF.

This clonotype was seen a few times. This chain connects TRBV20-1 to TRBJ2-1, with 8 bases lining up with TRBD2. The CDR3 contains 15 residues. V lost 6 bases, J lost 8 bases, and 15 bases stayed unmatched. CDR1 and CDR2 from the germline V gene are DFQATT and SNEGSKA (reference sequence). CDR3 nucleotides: TGCAGTGCGGGGGTGGGGACTAGAGCTTCGTATGAGCAGTTCTTC. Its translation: CSAGVGTRASYEQFF.